The present T cell receptor beta chain was sequenced within a study of T cell responses to AZD1222 COVID-19 vaccine. The CDR3 extends over 13 amino acids. Deletions cut 7 bases from V and 6 bases from J, with 15 bases between. CDR1 is ENHRY and CDR2 is SYGVKD in the germline V gene. This clone was picked up a small number of times. Some clones are missing from TCRdb's copy, which holds only in-frame ones; the method was immunoSEQ multiplex PCR. The sample has about 200,000 clones; approximately 93% are singletons. Sequencing was performed on peripheral blood, taken 28 days after the second AZD1222 dose. The gene calls are TRBV10-3 and TRBJ1-2; D is unclear. The receptor was isolated from an adult who received the AZD1222 COVID-19 vaccine. This CDR3 is CAINIGQIDGYTF. Here the CDR3 DNA reads TGTGCCATCAATATTGGGCAGATAGATGGCTACACCTTC.